This T cell receptor (beta chain) was captured in a study of a mutant IDH1 vaccine in newly diagnosed glioma. Overall study context: Patients received eight vaccinations in weeks 1, 3, 5, 7, 11, 15, 19, 23.

About this clone itself: What it recognizes is unknown.

Sequencing used immunoSEQ multiplex PCR; TCRdb keeps in-frame clones, though not all of them. The data contain tens of thousands of clones, 80% of them singletons. Sample time point: week 11, during vaccination. In every dose of vaccine, 300 ug of mutant IDH1 20-mer peptide was given alongside topical imiquimod. The sample in question was PBMCs, obtained from a glioma patient whose treatment included an IDH1 peptide vaccine. This TCR was sampled from a man aged 45-65 years with glioma.

CDR3 nucleotides: TGTGCCAGTAGCAGAACAGAGTTTAATGGCTACACCTTC. Amino acids: CASSRTEFNGYTF. The chain links TRBV19 to TRBJ1-2; D is unclear. Between the trimmed V and J ends, which lost 6 bases and 6 bases, there was a span of 14 bases. The germline V gene has CDR1 LNHDA and CDR2 SQIVND (reference sequence). The CDR3 loop spans 13 amino acids.